The 10 T cell receptor beta chains in this list originate from one sample, sequenced in a study of T cell repertoires in cytomegalovirus infection. TCRdb used MiXCR to reprocess the reads, holding one entry per CDR3 protein. The table lists about 46,000 distinct CDR3 sequences, 20% to 25% of them singletons. What these receptors recognize is not known. The sample taken for sequencing was PBMCs, sequenced either directly or after in vitro stimulation (not recorded which). These receptor sequences come from a human donor in good health (CMV status not recorded). Some clones in this sample may be carry-over from other donors' samples.

The chain uses TRBV7-9 and TRBJ1-1; D is undetermined. The V end was cut by 3 bases, the J end by 3 bases, with 8 bases between. The CDR3 covers 13 residues. The V gene's germline CDR1 is SEHNR and CDR2 FQNEAQ (reference sequence). CDR3: CASSLTGDTEAFF. CDR3 nucleotides: TGTGCCAGCAGCTTGACCGGGGACACTGAAGCTTTCTTT.

This chain links TRBV28 with TRBJ2-7; D not resolved. CDR1 is MDHEN, CDR2 SYDVKM, per germline. This CDR3 comprises 13 residues. V was trimmed by 8 bases and J by 2 bases, leaving 13 bases between them. The CDR3 DNA sequence: TGTGCCAGCTCCACGGGCCCCACCTACGAGCAGTACTTC. The encoded protein is CASSTGPTYEQYF.

This clonotype was counted only a few times. The rearrangement uses TRBV5-6 and TRBJ2-7; no definite D call. The CDR3 runs 12 residues. CDR1 and CDR2 (germline): SGHDT, YYEEEE. V was clipped by 1 base and J by 4 bases, with 6 bases between them. CDR3 residues: CASSLIGYEQYF. The CDR3 nucleotides read TGTGCCAGCAGCTTGATAGGGTACGAGCAGTACTTC.

This clonotype was detected only a few times. The chain combines TRBV10-3 with TRBJ1-1; 7 nucleotides agree with TRBD1. Germline V CDR1 and CDR2: ENHRY, SYGVKD. The CDR3 is made up of 16 amino acids. Trimming took 6 bases from V and 4 from J; bases not matched to a gene: 14. CDR3 nucleotide sequence: TGTGCCATCAGCCGGGGACAGAGGACTATGGGCACTGAAGCTTTCTTT. This sequence encodes CAISRGQRTMGTEAFF.

The gene calls are TRBV5-5 and TRBJ2-3; 7 nucleotides match TRBD2. The length of the CDR3 is 15 residues. J was trimmed by 2 bases and V by 10 bases; bases with no gene match: 13. Germline V gene sequence: CDR1 SGHKS, CDR2 YYEKEE (reference sequence). CDR3: CAGGYRGDHTDTQYF. CDR3 DNA sequence: TGTGCCGGGGGATATCGGGGGGACCACACAGATACGCAGTATTTT.

This clonotype came up many times. The chain couples TRBV2 to TRBJ2-7, with a weak D call TRBD2 (6 bases). Germline V lookup: CDR1 SNHLY, CDR2 FYNNEI. This CDR3 spans 16 amino acids. The V and J ends lost 5 bases and 3 bases respectively, with 20 bases between them. The CDR3 DNA is TGTGCCAGCAGTATGCGGGGTCTAGAGCTCTACTACGAGCAGTACTTC. The encoded protein is CASSMRGLELYYEQYF.

This clonotype was observed many times. The chain carries TRBV11-2 and TRBJ2-1, with D uncertain. CDR3 length equals 20 residues. V was pared by 1 base and J by 6 bases, with 28 bases between. In germline, CDR1 is SGHAT, CDR2 FQNNGV. This chain's CDR3 is CASSLGGVVAPGRLVNEQFF. In DNA, the CDR3 is TGTGCCAGCAGCTTAGGAGGTGTGGTGGCCCCCGGTCGGTTGGTCAATGAGCAGTTCTTC.

The sample holds a few counts of this clonotype. The chain joins TRBV12-3 or TRBV12-4 to TRBJ2-3; D remains ambiguous. The length of the CDR3 is 14 residues. Trimming removed 8 bases from V and 3 bases from J, with 15 bases in between. CDR3 sequence: CASLDNGRTDTQYF. The CDR3 DNA reads as TGTGCCAGCCTTGATAACGGCCGGACAGATACGCAGTATTTT.

The chain couples TRBV3-1 to TRBJ2-2; D ambiguous. CDR3 length equals 13 residues. Trimming cost V 0 bases and J 5 bases, with 4 bases left between them. CDR1 and CDR2 (germline): LGHDT, YNNKEL (reference sequence). The CDR3 sequence is CASSQDPTGELFF. CDR3 sequence (DNA): TGTGCCAGCAGCCAAGACCCAACCGGGGAGCTGTTTTTT. The whole variable domain, filled in from reference TRBV3-1 and TRBJ2-2, reads DTAVSQTPKYLVTQMGNDKSIKCEQNLGHDTMYWYKQDSKKFLKIMFSYNNKELIINETVPNRFSPKSPDKAHLNLHINSLELGDSAVYFCASSQDPTGELFFGEGSRLTVL.

The J gene is TRBJ1-1, the V gene TRBV29-1; D remains ambiguous. V dropped 3 bases and J dropped 4 bases, with 9 bases sitting between them. Germline-derived CDR1 and CDR2 are SQVTM and ANQGSEA. The CDR3 is made up of 12 amino acids. The CDR3 reads CSVEEGSTEAFF. The DNA of the CDR3 is TGCAGCGTTGAGGAAGGGAGCACTGAAGCTTTCTTT.